These T cell receptor beta chains were read from a single sample in a study of blood T cell repertoires in COVID-19. Some clones are missing from TCRdb's copy, which holds only in-frame ones; the method was immunoSEQ multiplex PCR. The repertoire holds around 180,000 clones, with about 85% as singletons. The specimen sequenced was peripheral blood. Every receptor here comes from a woman aged 80 or over with acute or convalescent COVID-19. Both conserved end residues are part of each CDR3. The order of the fields is V gene, J gene, D gene, clone size, CDR3 DNA, CDR3 protein. The D gene is left open where the match is weak. Where a row states a size, it is once, few, many or the class of an expanded clone; other rows omit it.

TRBV3-1/TRBV3-2	TRBJ1-5	TRBD1	.	TGTGCCAGCAGCCAAGGGACAGGGGGCAATCAGCCCCAGCATTTT	CASSQGTGGNQPQHF
TRBV30	TRBJ1-2	.	.	TGTGCCGGGAACGGGTACTATGGCTACACCTTC	CAGNGYYGYTF
TRBV5-8	TRBJ1-6	TRBD1	.	TGTGCCAGCAGCTTAGCGGGACAGGGGGGATCACCCCTCCACTTT	CASSLAGQGGSPLHF
TRBV2	TRBJ2-1	.	few	TGTGCCAGCAGCGGACTCCTAGTTTACAATGAGCAGTTCTTC	CASSGLLVYNEQFF
TRBV5-4	TRBJ2-7	.	once	TGTGCCAGCAGCCCCGTGGGCAGCTACGAGCAGTACTTC	CASSPVGSYEQYF
TRBV7-9	TRBJ1-2	TRBD1	few	TGTGCCAGCAGCTTAGGAGGGGGACAGAATAACTATGGCTACACCTTC	CASSLGGGQNNYGYTF
TRBV4-3	TRBJ1-2	.	.	TGCGCCAGCACGCGGGGGTTGGGAGCTAACTATGGCTACACCTTC	CASTRGLGANYGYTF
TRBV5-1	TRBJ2-2	.	.	TGCGCCAGCAGCTCGTCTTCGGTCACCGGGGAGCTGTTTTTT	CASSSSSVTGELFF
TRBV5-1	TRBJ2-7	TRBD1	.	TGCGCCAGCAGGCCAGGGGGCAATTACGAGCAGTACTTC	CASRPGGNYEQYF
TRBV10-3	TRBJ1-2	TRBD1	.	TGTGCCATCAGTGAGCCAGACAGGGGATCTGGCTACACCTTC	CAISEPDRGSGYTF
TRBV27	TRBJ1-2	TRBD1	few	TGTGCCAGCAGCTCTGACAGGGGAAAGGGCTACACCTTC	CASSSDRGKGYTF
TRBV2	TRBJ2-5	TRBD2	.	TGTGCCAGCAGCCTCAGTGGACTAGCGGGGGGAGGGACCCAGTACTTC	CASSLSGLAGGGTQYF
TRBV19	TRBJ2-1	TRBD2	.	TGTGCCAGTAGTATAGTGCTGGGGGGGTACAATGAGCAGTTCTTC	CASSIVLGGYNEQFF
TRBV6-1	TRBJ2-7	.	.	TGTGCCAGCAGTGAAGCGGCAAGGAGCTCCTACGAGCAGTACTTC	CASSEAARSSYEQYF
TRBV9	TRBJ1-1	.	.	TGTGCCAGCAGCAGACAGGCGGACCCGAACACTGAAGCTTTCTTT	CASSRQADPNTEAFF
TRBV9	TRBJ2-3	.	.	TGTGCCAGCAGCCCCCGGGGGACCCTCGAGGCAGATACGCAGTATTTT	CASSPRGTLEADTQYF
TRBV7-7	TRBJ2-1	TRBD2	once	TGTGCCAGCAGCTTCGCGGCGGGGGAAGGGAATGAGCAGTTCTTC	CASSFAAGEGNEQFF
TRBV9	TRBJ1-5	.	.	TGTGCCAGCAGCGAAGGGGCAGGGGTACGGGGCAATCAGCCCCAGCATTTT	CASSEGAGVRGNQPQHF
TRBV3-1/TRBV3-2	TRBJ2-5	TRBD1	.	TGTGCCAGCAGCCACCTCACAGGGGTCGCGACCCAGTACTTC	CASSHLTGVATQYF
TRBV10-3	TRBJ2-1	.	.	TGTGCCATCAGTGAGAGGGAGTACAATGAGCAGTTCTTC	CAISEREYNEQFF
TRBV28	TRBJ2-7	TRBD1	.	TGTGCCAGCACCACAGGGGTGGACGAGCAGTACTTC	CASTTGVDEQYF
TRBV9	TRBJ1-1	.	.	TGTGCCAGCAGCCCAACAGGGAGTAAGGAGGTCGCTGAAGCTTTCTTT	CASSPTGSKEVAEAFF
TRBV18	TRBJ1-1	.	.	TGTGCCAGCTCACCCACTAGAGCGGGGGCAATGAACACTGAAGCTTTCTTT	CASSPTRAGAMNTEAFF
TRBV10-2	TRBJ1-5	.	once	TGCGCCAGCAGCGCGACAGGTCCCGCAGTTCAGCCCCAGCATTTT	CASSATGPAVQPQHF
TRBV2	TRBJ2-1	TRBD1	.	TGTGCCAGCAGTGAACAATCAACAGGGGCCGCTTTTGTGCAGTTCTTC	CASSEQSTGAAFVQFF
TRBV4-3	TRBJ1-1	.	.	TGCGCCAGCAGCCAAGTCGGCAGGGCGAACACTGAAGCTTTCTTT	CASSQVGRANTEAFF
TRBV7-3	TRBJ2-3	TRBD2	.	TGTGCCAGCAGCTTAGGCCTAGCGGGAGATCCAGATACGCAGTATTTT	CASSLGLAGDPDTQYF
TRBV6-2/TRBV6-3	TRBJ1-2	.	.	TGTGCCAGCAGTTTAGCGGGGGCCTATGGCTACACCTTC	CASSLAGAYGYTF
TRBV7-7	TRBJ1-5	TRBD1	.	TGTGCCAGCAGCCTAAGGACAGGGGACCTTATTAGCAATCAGCCCCAGCATTTT	CASSLRTGDLISNQPQHF